The rows below give T cell receptor beta chains drawn from one sample of a study of cytomegalovirus exposure and HLA in healthy donors. TCRdb keeps only in-frame clones here, not all; method: immunoSEQ multiplex PCR. Here the sample spans tens of thousands of clones, roughly 93% being singletons. Specimen: PBMCs. The receptor set was obtained from a woman aged 18-29 years in good health and CMV-seronegative. CDR3s include the opening cysteine and the closing phenylalanine or tryptophan. The D gene is left open where the match is weak. A clone size is listed for some rows: how often the clone was seen (once, few, many), or a class if it is expanded.

clone_size,d_call,v_call,j_call,cdr3_nt,cdr3_aa
NA,NA,TRBV16,TRBJ2-1,TGTGCCAGCAGCCAAGGCGGGGCCAATGAGCAGTTCTTC,CASSQGGANEQFF
NA,NA,TRBV20-1,TRBJ1-4,TGCAGTGCTAGGCGAGAAAAACTGTTTTTT,CSARREKLFF
NA,NA,TRBV6-5,TRBJ2-2,TGTGCCAGCAGGACCCCGGGCACCGGGGAGCTGTTTTTT,CASRTPGTGELFF
NA,NA,TRBV19,TRBJ2-3,TGTGCCACCCGAGGGTGGGGGGAGAGCGGGAGCACAGATACGCAGTATTTT,CATRGWGESGSTDTQYF
once,NA,TRBV5-5,TRBJ1-1,TGTGCCAGCAGCTATCCGGAGGTTGGAGGCACTGAAGCTTTCTTT,CASSYPEVGGTEAFF
NA,NA,TRBV7-9,TRBJ1-3,TGTGCCAGCAGCTTAGGTTATGCTGGAAACACCATATATTTT,CASSLGYAGNTIYF
once,TRBD1,TRBV27,TRBJ2-5,TGTGCCAGCAGGATACAGGGGTTCCAAGAGACCCAGTACTTC,CASRIQGFQETQYF
NA,TRBD2,TRBV4-2,TRBJ2-3,TGTGCCAGCAGCGCAGCGGGGTCCACAGATACGCAGTATTTT,CASSAAGSTDTQYF
NA,NA,TRBV2,TRBJ1-2,TGTGCCAGCAGTGAAGAGCAGGGGCCCTACTATGGCTACACCTTC,CASSEEQGPYYGYTF
NA,TRBD1,TRBV11-2,TRBJ2-2,TGTGCCAGCAGGAACAACAGGGGCCGGAACACCGGGGAGCTGTTTTTT,CASRNNRGRNTGELFF
NA,NA,TRBV4-3,TRBJ1-2,TGCGCCAGCAGCCAAGACCCTAGAGGATATGGCTACACCTTC,CASSQDPRGYGYTF
once,NA,TRBV6-4,TRBJ1-2,TGTGCCAGCAGCGTGCCCGACCCCTCGGTCAGGAACTATGGCTACACCTTC,CASSVPDPSVRNYGYTF
NA,NA,TRBV15,TRBJ1-1,TGTGCCACCAGCAGAGAATCTTTCACTGAAGCTTTCTTT,CATSRESFTEAFF
NA,NA,TRBV12-2,TRBJ2-1,TGTGCAAGTCGCTCTTTGAGGGAAAGCGGGACCTACAATGAGCAGTTCTTC,CASRSLRESGTYNEQFF
NA,TRBD2,TRBV7-3,TRBJ2-1,TGTGCCAGCAGCTCCGGGACTAGCGTTCTTAATGAGCAGTTCTTC,CASSSGTSVLNEQFF
NA,TRBD2,TRBV6-1,TRBJ2-3,TGTGCCAGCAGGGAGACTAGCGGGGGTGGAGATACGCAGTATTTT,CASRETSGGGDTQYF
NA,NA,TRBV29-1,TRBJ2-7,TGCAGCGTGGGGGACACGGTCGAGCAGTACTTC,CSVGDTVEQYF
NA,TRBD1,TRBV2,TRBJ1-3,TGTGCCAGCAGTGACGGGACAGGGTTTATGGGAAACACCATATATTTT,CASSDGTGFMGNTIYF
NA,TRBD1,TRBV25-1,TRBJ1-2,TGTGCCAGCAGTGACATACACAGGGGGATGTATGGCTACACCTTC,CASSDIHRGMYGYTF
NA,NA,TRBV12-2,TRBJ2-1,TGTGCAAGTCGCTTAAACGCGGGAACGAACAATGAGCAGTTCTTC,CASRLNAGTNNEQFF
NA,TRBD1,TRBV19,TRBJ1-4,TGTGCCAGTAGTACCGAGGGACAGGGCAACGAAAAACTGTTTTTT,CASSTEGQGNEKLFF
NA,NA,TRBV30,TRBJ1-1,TGTGCCTGGAGCCTTTTCGCGGGGTACACTGAAGCTTTCTTT,CAWSLFAGYTEAFF
NA,TRBD2,TRBV5-1,TRBJ2-5,TGCGCCAGCAGCTTGGTAGGGCGGGGGGGCGAGACCCAGTACTTC,CASSLVGRGGETQYF
NA,NA,TRBV2,TRBJ1-1,TGTGCCAGCAGTGAGACCCTAGGGGTTCGAACTGAAGCTTTCTTT,CASSETLGVRTEAFF
once,TRBD1,TRBV19,TRBJ2-7,TGTGCCAGTAGTAACCGGGACAGGGAGGTCGGCGAGCAGTACTTC,CASSNRDREVGEQYF
NA,TRBD1,TRBV2,TRBJ1-6,TGTGCCAGCAGTGAATTGGACAGGAGCAATTCACCCCTCCACTTT,CASSELDRSNSPLHF
NA,TRBD2,TRBV4-3,TRBJ2-2,TGCGCCAGCAGCCAAAGCCCGGGGGGGAGGAACACCGGGGAGCTGTTTTTT,CASSQSPGGRNTGELFF
NA,TRBD1,TRBV19,TRBJ1-6,TGTGCCAGTAGTACCCCGGGACAGTATAATTCACCCCTCCACTTT,CASSTPGQYNSPLHF
NA,TRBD2,TRBV14,TRBJ2-1,TGTGCCAGCAGCCGACCCCGACTAGCGGGAGGCCGGAATGAGCAGTTCTTC,CASSRPRLAGGRNEQFF
NA,NA,TRBV25-1,TRBJ1-2,TGTGCCAGCAGTGAGTACGGACTGAACTATGGCTACACCTTC,CASSEYGLNYGYTF
NA,NA,TRBV29-1,TRBJ1-1,TGCAGCGTGGGTACAGGGAACACTGAAGCTTTCTTT,CSVGTGNTEAFF
NA,TRBD2,TRBV5-4,TRBJ2-2,TGTGCCAGCACCCGAGAACTAGCGGGAGGAGCGGGAACCGGGGAGCTGTTTTTT,CASTRELAGGAGTGELFF
NA,NA,TRBV5-1,TRBJ1-1,TGCGCCAGCAGCTTGGCCGCGGGGTTATCTGAAGCTTTCTTT,CASSLAAGLSEAFF
NA,TRBD1,TRBV5-6,TRBJ1-2,TGTGCCAGCAGCCTGGGACAGTCCTATGGCTACACCTTC,CASSLGQSYGYTF
NA,TRBD2,TRBV7-9,TRBJ2-1,TGTGCCAGCAGCTCAGGTAGCGGGGGAATCTACAATGAGCAGTTCTTC,CASSSGSGGIYNEQFF
once,TRBD1,TRBV27,TRBJ1-1,TGTGCCAGCAGTTTCCGGGACAGGGCTTCTGAAGCTTTCTTT,CASSFRDRASEAFF
once,TRBD2,TRBV4-3,TRBJ2-5,TGCGCCAGCAGCCAAGCTTTCCCTAGCGGGATCCAAGAGACCCAGTACTTC,CASSQAFPSGIQETQYF